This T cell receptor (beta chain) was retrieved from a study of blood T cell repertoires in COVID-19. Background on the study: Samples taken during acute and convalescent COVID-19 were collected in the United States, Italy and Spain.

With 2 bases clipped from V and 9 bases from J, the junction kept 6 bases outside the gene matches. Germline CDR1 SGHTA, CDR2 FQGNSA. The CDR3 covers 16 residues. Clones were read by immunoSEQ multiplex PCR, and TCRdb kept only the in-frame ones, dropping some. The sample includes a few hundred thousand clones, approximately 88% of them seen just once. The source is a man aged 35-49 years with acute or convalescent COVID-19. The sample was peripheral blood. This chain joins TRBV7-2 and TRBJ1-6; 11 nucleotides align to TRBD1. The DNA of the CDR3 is TGTGCCAGCAGCTTATTTCCGGGACAGGGGGGTTCACCCCTCCACTTT. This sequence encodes CASSLFPGQGGSPLHF.